These 11 T cell receptor beta chains came from one sample sequenced in a study of T cell changes during pregnancy in multiple sclerosis. Data came from immunoSEQ multiplex PCR; TCRdb stores just in-frame clones and leaves some out. Among 45,000 to 60,000 clones, 85% to 95% were seen once, and the ten largest hold roughly 0.71%. Sample: CD4+ T cells from peripheral blood mononuclear cells, taken in the third trimester of pregnancy. These receptors originate from a female donor with multiple sclerosis, enrolled in a pregnancy study.

This CDR3 is CASSLGLRDRTGYTF. Written as DNA, the CDR3 is TGTGCCAGCAGCTTAGGGTTAAGGGACAGGACTGGCTACACCTTC. The genes are TRBV7-2 and TRBJ1-2, with 8 bases aligning to TRBD1. This CDR3 has 15 amino acids. J was trimmed by 7 bases and V by 1 base; bases with no gene match: 8. The germline V gene encodes CDR1 SGHTA and CDR2 FQGNSA.

V usage is TRBV19 and J usage is TRBJ1-1; the match to TRBD1 covers 7 bases. Germline CDR1 LNHDA, CDR2 SQIVND (reference sequence). The CDR3 covers 12 residues. CDR3 amino acids: CATRTGNTEAFF. The CDR3, as DNA: TGTGCTACTAGGACAGGGAACACTGAAGCTTTCTTT. The full variable domain, its missing parts supplied by reference TRBV19 and TRBJ1-1, is DGGITQSPKYLFRKEGQNVTLSCEQNLNHDAMYWYRQDPGQGLRLIYYSQIVNDFQKGDIAEGYSVSREKKESFPLTVTSAQKNPTAFYLCATRTGNTEAFFGQGTRLTVV.

The sample holds a few counts of this clone. The chain carries TRBV6-4 and TRBJ1-5, with D possibly TRBD1 on 5 matching bases. The CDR3 is 15 amino acids. Germline CDR1 reads MRHNA; CDR2 reads SNTAGT. Deletions cut 6 bases from V and 4 bases from J, with 16 bases between. The CDR3 coding sequence is TGTGCCAGCAGCCGGACGGGGGGAGGGAATCAGCCCCAGCATTTT. It is translated as CASSRTGGGNQPQHF.

V gene TRBV5-1 combines with J gene TRBJ1-1; the match to TRBD1 covers 11 bases. V gave up 4 bases and J gave up 5 bases; unmatched junction bases: 1. The CDR3 length is 13 residues. Per germline, CDR1 SGHRS and CDR2 YFSETQ. CDR3 in DNA: TGCGCCAGCAGCCGGGACAGGGGGACTGAAGCTTTCTTT. This codes for CASSRDRGTEAFF. The full variable domain, with the rest looked up from reference TRBV5-1 and TRBJ1-1, is KAGVTQTPRYLIKTRGQQVTLSCSPISGHRSVSWYQQTPGQGLQFLFEYFSETQRNKGNFPGRFSGRQFSNSRSEMNVSTLELGDSALYLCASSRDRGTEAFFGQGTRLTVV.

CDR3 amino acids: CASALGGGTDTQYF. The CDR3 nucleotides read TGTGCTAGTGCCCTCGGGGGAGGCACAGATACGCAGTATTTT. The V call is TRBV12-5, the J call TRBJ2-3; tentative D call: TRBD2 (6 bases). From germline, CDR1 is LGHNT and CDR2 FRNRAP. The CDR3 loop spans 14 amino acids. Trimming stripped 7 bases from V and 1 base from J, with 12 bases between.

The J gene is TRBJ2-7, the V gene TRBV6-5; the D gene is possibly TRBD1 (6 bases). This CDR3 has 13 amino acids. The germline CDR1 and CDR2 sequences are MNHEY and SVGAGI. Trimming removed 6 bases at V and 7 bases at J, with 16 bases between. This chain's CDR3 is CASSQTRGWEQYF. The DNA of the CDR3 is TGTGCCAGCAGCCAAACCAGGGGTTGGGAGCAGTACTTC.

The rearrangement joins TRBV2 to TRBJ1-6; TRBD1 matches 11 bases. This CDR3 spans 17 amino acids. With V trimmed by 8 bases and J by 3 bases, 9 bases remained unmatched. Germline V gene sequence: CDR1 SNHLY, CDR2 FYNNEI. CDR3 sequence: CASRGDRGIFYNSPLHF. The DNA of the CDR3 is TGTGCCAGCCGGGGGGACAGGGGGATCTTCTATAATTCACCCCTCCACTTT.

This chain links TRBV5-1 with TRBJ2-7; a weak D match, TRBD1 (5 bases). Germline lookup yields CDR1 SGHRS and CDR2 YFSETQ. The length of the CDR3 is 14 residues. The ends were cut back, 0 bases at V and 0 bases at J, with 7 bases in the middle. The CDR3 spells CASSLGGASYEQYF. The CDR3 bases are TGCGCCAGCAGCTTGGGTGGGGCCTCCTACGAGCAGTACTTC. Complete variable domain (other parts from reference TRBV5-1 and TRBJ2-7): KAGVTQTPRYLIKTRGQQVTLSCSPISGHRSVSWYQQTPGQGLQFLFEYFSETQRNKGNFPGRFSGRQFSNSRSEMNVSTLELGDSALYLCASSLGGASYEQYFGPGTRLTVT.

This clone was counted a single time. The chain recombines TRBV11-1 with TRBJ1-2, with 11 bases lining up with TRBD1. Germline trimming cut 5 bases from V and 8 bases from J; bases unmatched to any gene: 4. CDR3 length: 13 residues. The V gene's germline CDR1 is SGHAT and CDR2 FQDESV (reference sequence). CDR3 nucleotides: TGTGCCAGCAGCGCGGACAGGGGGCTGGGCTACACCTTC. This translates into CASSADRGLGYTF. Full variable domain (missing parts from reference TRBV11-1 and TRBJ1-2): EAEVAQSPRYKITEKSQAVAFWCDPISGHATLYWYRQILGQGPELLVQFQDESVVDDSQLPKDRFSAERLKGVDSTLKIQPAELGDSAMYLCASSADRGLGYTFGSGTRLTVV.

V is TRBV10-3 and J is TRBJ2-5; 7 nucleotides align to TRBD1. J was trimmed by 2 bases and V by 4 bases; bases with no gene match: 4. The germline CDR1 and CDR2 sequences are ENHRY and SYGVKD. The CDR3 runs to 14 residues. The DNA for the CDR3 is TGTGCCATCAGTGCAGGGGGTCCTCAAGAGACCCAGTACTTC. Protein sequence: CAISAGGPQETQYF.

This chain connects TRBV30 to TRBJ2-7; TRBD1 is a possible D gene (7 bases). With 2 bases removed from V and 2 bases from J, the gap between germline ends came to 16 bases. Germline CDR1 and CDR2: GTSNPN and SVGIG (reference sequence). The CDR3 loop spans 15 amino acids. The CDR3 protein is CAWSPVGRGAYEQYF. The DNA for the CDR3 is TGTGCCTGGAGTCCCGTTGGCAGGGGGGCCTACGAGCAGTACTTC.